This entry describes one T cell receptor (beta chain). Germline-derived CDR1 and CDR2 are SNHLY and FYNNEI. Trimming shortened V by 7 bases and J by 6 bases, and 15 bases separated the two germline ends. This CDR3 contains 13 residues. The sample comes from a study of T cell changes during pregnancy in multiple sclerosis. The assay was immunoSEQ multiplex PCR, and TCRdb's table has in-frame clones only and misses some. The table records fewer than 140,000 clones, around 93% of them present only once. This receptor was identified in a female donor with multiple sclerosis, enrolled in a pregnancy study. This sequence joins TRBV2 and TRBJ1-1; D may be TRBD1 (5 bases). Sequenced material: peripheral blood, taken after pregnancy. CDR3: CASKGLGEAEAFF. The DNA of the CDR3 is TGTGCCAGCAAGGGACTGGGGGAGGCTGAAGCTTTCTTT.